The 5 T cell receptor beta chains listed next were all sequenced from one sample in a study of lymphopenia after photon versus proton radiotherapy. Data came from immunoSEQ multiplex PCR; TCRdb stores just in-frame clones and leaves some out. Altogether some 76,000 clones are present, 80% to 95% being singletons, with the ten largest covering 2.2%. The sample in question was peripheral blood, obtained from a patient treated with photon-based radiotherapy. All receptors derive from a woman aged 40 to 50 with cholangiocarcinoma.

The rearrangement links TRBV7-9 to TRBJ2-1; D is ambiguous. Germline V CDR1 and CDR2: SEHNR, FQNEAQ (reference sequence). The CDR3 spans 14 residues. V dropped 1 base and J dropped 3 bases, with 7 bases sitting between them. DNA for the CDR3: TGTGCCAGCAGCTTAGTCTCTGACTACAATGAGCAGTTCTTC. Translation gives CASSLVSDYNEQFF.

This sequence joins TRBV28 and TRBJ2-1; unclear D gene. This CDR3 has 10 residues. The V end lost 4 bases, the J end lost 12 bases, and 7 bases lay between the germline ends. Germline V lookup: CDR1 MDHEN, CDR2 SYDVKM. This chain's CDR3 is CASSSGLQFF. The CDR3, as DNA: TGTGCCAGCAGTTCCGGGCTGCAGTTCTTC.

The CDR3 is CASSLDIDTIYF. Written as DNA, the CDR3 is TGTGCCAGCAGCTTAGATATCGACACCATATATTTT. The chain joins TRBV7-2 to TRBJ1-3, with D unclear. CDR3 length: 12 amino acids. Trimming stripped 1 base from V and 8 bases from J, with 6 bases between. Germline CDR1 is SGHTA and CDR2 is FQGNSA. Looking up the rest from reference TRBV7-2 and TRBJ1-3 gives the full variable domain: GAGVSQSPSNKVTEKGKDVELRCDPISGHTALYWYRQSLGQGLEFLIYFQGNSAPDKSGLPSDRFSAERTGGSVSTLTIQRTQQEDSAVYLCASSLDIDTIYFGEGSWLTVV.

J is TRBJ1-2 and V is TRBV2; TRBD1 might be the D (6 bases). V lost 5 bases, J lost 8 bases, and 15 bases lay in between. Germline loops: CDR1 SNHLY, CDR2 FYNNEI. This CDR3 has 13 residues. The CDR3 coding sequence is TGTGCCAGCAGTACAAACAGGGCCGCCGGCTACACCTTC. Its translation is CASSTNRAAGYTF.

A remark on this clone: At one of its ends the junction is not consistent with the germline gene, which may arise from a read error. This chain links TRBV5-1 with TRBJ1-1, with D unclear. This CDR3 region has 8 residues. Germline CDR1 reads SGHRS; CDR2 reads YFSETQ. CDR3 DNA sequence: TGCGCCAGCACCTCCCCTAGTTTT. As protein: CASTSPSF. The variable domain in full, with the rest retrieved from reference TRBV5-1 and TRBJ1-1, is KAGVTQTPRYLIKTRGQQVTLSCSPISGHRSVSWYQQTPGQGLQFLFEYFSETQRNKGNFPGRFSGRQFSNSRSEMNVSTLELGDSALYLCASTSPSFGQGTRLTVV.